This TCR beta chain comes out of a study of blood T cell repertoires in COVID-19. Whole-study context: COVID-19 samples, acute and convalescent, were from the United States, Italy and Spain. PBMCs, B-cell-depleted T cells, or T cells were the source of the cDNA or gDNA that made up the material.

In the study's own analysis: The assay estimated nucleated cells by amplifying reference gene primers. The repertoire was sequenced with immunoSEQ multiplex PCR; TCRdb's copy has only in-frame clones and lacks some. V and J calls and clone size are copied from that table; D and trimming were computed from the DNA. Of around 77,000 clones in the sample, around 80% were seen once. CDR3 size: 13 residues. Germline V gene lookup returns CDR1 MNHNY and CDR2 SVGAGI (reference sequence). Trimming took 5 bases from V and 6 from J, leaving 11 bases between them. This clonotype was obtained from a woman over 75 with active or convalescent COVID-19. V is TRBV6-6 and J is TRBJ1-5, with a possible D match to TRBD1 (5 bases). The specimen sequenced was peripheral blood. The DNA of the CDR3 is TGTGCCAGCAGTCCCACAGGTGGTCAGCCCCAGCATTTT. Protein sequence: CASSPTGGQPQHF.